Listed below are T cell receptor beta chains from one sample, sequenced in a study of graft-versus-host responses after intestinal transplantation. Some clones are missing from TCRdb's copy, which holds only in-frame ones; the method was immunoSEQ multiplex PCR. This sample has around 19,000 clones; more than 40% occur once, and the top ten carry 0.88%. Sequenced material: alloreactive CD4+ T cells from a mixed lymphocyte reaction culture, taken before intestinal transplant. The receptors shown here come from a human patient who received an intestinal transplant. Each CDR3 is given with its conserved first and last residue. A D gene is named only where the DNA matches it firmly. Expanded clones get a size class; other rows say once, few or many, or leave the size out.

clone_size,j_call,d_call,v_call,cdr3_nt,cdr3_aa
NA,TRBJ1-2,NA,TRBV6-6,TGTGCCAGCAGTTACCCGGGGTATGGCTACACCTTC,CASSYPGYGYTF
NA,TRBJ2-4,NA,TRBV4-1,TGCGCCAGCAGCCAAGGTGGAGGGGAAAACATTCAGTACTTC,CASSQGGGENIQYF
few,TRBJ2-7,TRBD1,TRBV6-5,TGTGCCAGCAGCGGTGGGACAGGGGCCCCCTACGAGCAGTACTTC,CASSGGTGAPYEQYF
NA,TRBJ2-7,NA,TRBV5-1,TGCGCCAGCAGCTTGCAGGGTACCTCCTACGAGCAGTACTTC,CASSLQGTSYEQYF
NA,TRBJ1-1,NA,TRBV21-1,TGTGCCAGCAGCAGACTACACATGAACACTGAAGCTTTCTTT,CASSRLHMNTEAFF
few,TRBJ1-1,NA,TRBV6-1,TGTGCCAGCAGTGACAGGTATCGAACCTTCTTT,CASSDRYRTFF
NA,TRBJ1-6,NA,TRBV6-6,TGTGCCAGCAGTTACCTGGCCCCGGGTTCACCCCTCCACTTT,CASSYLAPGSPLHF
NA,TRBJ2-6,NA,TRBV21-1,TGTGCCAGCAGTAGATCTCGGGGGGGTTTATTTGGACAGGGGCGTACTGGGGCCAACGTCCTGACTTTC,CASSRSRGGLFGQGRTGANVLTF
NA,TRBJ2-5,TRBD2,TRBV10-3,TGTGCCAGCGGACTAGCGGGGGGCCTGGAGACCCAGTACTTC,CASGLAGGLETQYF
NA,TRBJ1-2,TRBD1,TRBV25-1,TGTGCCAGCAGTGACGCGAACGACAGGGTCGGATATGGCTACACCTTC,CASSDANDRVGYGYTF
NA,TRBJ1-2,TRBD1,TRBV6-1,TGTGCCAGCAGTGCCCGTCCCGGGACAGGGAACTATGGCTACACCTTC,CASSARPGTGNYGYTF
few,TRBJ2-5,TRBD1,TRBV5-1,TGCGCCAGCAGCCCGGGACAGGGGATACGGGAGACCCAGTACTTC,CASSPGQGIRETQYF
NA,TRBJ2-7,NA,TRBV7-8,TGTGCCAGCAGCTTAGCCATCTTGGGTTCCCGGGGGGAGCAGTACTTC,CASSLAILGSRGEQYF
NA,TRBJ1-2,TRBD1,TRBV7-9,TGTGCCAGCAGCCCGTATGACAGGGGCCAAGGGGGCTACACCTTC,CASSPYDRGQGGYTF
few,TRBJ2-1,TRBD2,TRBV5-4,TGTGCCAGCAGCTCGCCCCTCGTAGCGGGGGGCGGGTCCTACAATGAGCAGTTCTTC,CASSSPLVAGGGSYNEQFF
few,TRBJ1-1,TRBD1,TRBV7-6,TGTGCCAGCAGCTTCCCATCCGGGACAGGGAAAGCTTTCTTT,CASSFPSGTGKAFF
NA,TRBJ2-1,NA,TRBV6-5,TGTGCCAGCAGTCGACTCTCGGGGTACAATGAGCAGTTCTTC,CASSRLSGYNEQFF
few,TRBJ1-1,NA,TRBV5-5,TGTGCCAGCAGCTTGAGTGGGGAGAGTGAAGCTTTCTTT,CASSLSGESEAFF
NA,TRBJ2-5,TRBD2,TRBV29-1,TGCAGCGGCCGGACTAGCGGGGGGGAGACCCAGTACTTC,CSGRTSGGETQYF
NA,TRBJ2-2,TRBD1,TRBV19,TGTGCCAGTAGGGCAGGGACAGGGGGCAGGGCCGGGGAGCTGTTTTTT,CASRAGTGGRAGELFF
few,TRBJ2-7,NA,TRBV4-2,TGTGCCAGCAGCCAAGATTGGCCAGATCCCTACGAGCAGTACTTC,CASSQDWPDPYEQYF
NA,TRBJ2-3,NA,TRBV5-1,TGCGCCAGCAGCTTGGCAGGGCGTACTAGCACAGATACGCAGTATTTT,CASSLAGRTSTDTQYF
NA,TRBJ1-4,NA,TRBV7-3,TGTGCCAGCAGCTTATTTGGTCGGGGTCTCGGTTTTGGAACTAATGAAAAACTGTTTTTT,CASSLFGRGLGFGTNEKLFF
NA,TRBJ2-1,NA,TRBV27,TGTGCCAGCAGTTTACTCTGGGTGGGGCACGACAATGAGCAGTTCTTC,CASSLLWVGHDNEQFF
few,TRBJ1-1,TRBD1,TRBV18,TGTGCCAGCTTACCCGGACAGGGAAAGAACACTGAAGCTTTCTTT,CASLPGQGKNTEAFF
NA,TRBJ2-4,NA,TRBV9,TGTGCCAGCAGCGTAGGGTCGGGTCTGTCCAAAAACATTCAGTACTTC,CASSVGSGLSKNIQYF
few,TRBJ2-7,NA,TRBV18,TGTGCCAGCTCACCCGGAGTTGGAGAGCAGTACTTC,CASSPGVGEQYF
few,TRBJ1-2,NA,TRBV6-5,TGTGCCAGCAGTCCCCATAGGAGTGGGTATGGCTACACCTTC,CASSPHRSGYGYTF
NA,TRBJ1-1,NA,TRBV14,TGTGCCAGCAGCCAAGGGTTGGGACTCCGCCCGAACACTGAAGCTTTCTTT,CASSQGLGLRPNTEAFF
NA,TRBJ2-2,NA,TRBV6-1,TGTGCCAGCAGACAGTTCCTTTTGCCCGGGGAGCTGTTTTTT,CASRQFLLPGELFF
few,TRBJ2-3,TRBD2,TRBV5-1,TGCGCCAGCAGCTTGGGTCTAGCGGGGGGCGCAGATACGCAGTATTTT,CASSLGLAGGADTQYF
NA,TRBJ1-6,NA,TRBV6-6,TGTGCCAGCAGTTACACTAACAATTCACCCCTCCACTTT,CASSYTNNSPLHF
NA,TRBJ2-6,NA,TRBV7-3,TGTGCCGTCCGGGACGGAGGGCTGCCTGGGGCCAACGTCCTGACTTTC,CAVRDGGLPGANVLTF
NA,TRBJ1-1,NA,TRBV6-5,TGTGCCAGCAGTAACCCCGGCCGACTGATCACTGAAGCTTTCTTT,CASSNPGRLITEAFF
NA,TRBJ1-6,TRBD1,TRBV4-1,TGCGCCAGCAGCCAAGTAGCAACAGGGGTTCTTTCACCCCTCCACTTT,CASSQVATGVLSPLHF
NA,TRBJ1-1,TRBD1,TRBV5-1,TGCGCCAGCATAGCGCAGGGGGGTACTGAAGCTTTCTTT,CASIAQGGTEAFF
few,TRBJ1-3,NA,TRBV7-2,TGTGCCAGCAGCTTAGGGGGGGGCGTGTACACCATATATTTT,CASSLGGGVYTIYF
NA,TRBJ2-7,TRBD1,TRBV10-3,TGTGCCATCAGTGATTGGGACAGGGCTAAATACGAGCAGTACTTC,CAISDWDRAKYEQYF
NA,TRBJ2-1,NA,TRBV18,TGTGCCAGCTCCCCCGGGGATGCCTACAATGAGCAGTTCTTC,CASSPGDAYNEQFF
NA,TRBJ1-1,NA,TRBV12-5,TGTGCTAGTGGCTACCTATCGGACTCGTGGAACACTGAAGCTTTCTTT,CASGYLSDSWNTEAFF
NA,TRBJ2-3,NA,TRBV7-3,TGTGCCAGCAGCTTACTTAGCCAAAGCACAGATACGCAGTATTTT,CASSLLSQSTDTQYF
NA,TRBJ2-1,TRBD2,TRBV10-3,TGTGCCATCAGGCCGTTACTAGCGGGGGGTCCCAATGAGCAGTTCTTC,CAIRPLLAGGPNEQFF
NA,TRBJ1-1,NA,TRBV19,TGTGCCAGTAGTGGACAGAACACTGAAGCTTTCTTT,CASSGQNTEAFF
NA,TRBJ2-5,TRBD2,TRBV2,TGTGCCAGCAGTGGACTAGCGGGGGGGGAGACCCAGTACTTC,CASSGLAGGETQYF
few,TRBJ1-5,NA,TRBV19,TGTGCCAGTACCCCGACTGGAGGGGGCAATCAGCCCCAGCATTTT,CASTPTGGGNQPQHF
NA,TRBJ2-7,TRBD1,TRBV11-2,TGTGCCAGCACTCCAGACAGGGTAATCTACGAGCAGTACTTC,CASTPDRVIYEQYF